What follows is one T cell receptor beta chain and its context. This sample stems from a study of control samples from healthy donors and cancer patients. Using immunoSEQ multiplex PCR, the repertoire was profiled, and TCRdb retains in-frame clones only, with some absent. The sample has roughly 94,000 clones, about 81% seen once. V lost 1 base, J lost 1 base, and 12 bases lay in between. Looked up from germline, CDR1 is KGHSH and CDR2 is LQKENI. The CDR3 length is 16 residues. The chain recombines TRBV18 with TRBJ2-3; no clear D. The receptor comes from a man between 70 and 80 years old with lung cancer. The source material was PBMCs. The CDR3 spells CASSPQARGGTDTQYF. CDR3 in DNA: TGTGCCAGCTCACCACAGGCCAGAGGAGGCACAGATACGCAGTATTTT. Variable domain in full (rest from reference TRBV18 and TRBJ2-3): NAGVMQNPRHLVRRRGQEARLRCSPMKGHSHVYWYRQLPEEGLKFMVYLQKENIIDESGMPKERFSAEFPKEGPSILRIQQVVRGDSAAYFCASSPQARGGTDTQYFGPGTRLTVL.